The source of this TCR beta chain is a study of neurological immune-mediated disorders. General observations from the study: Expansion of TCR clones was greatest in HTLV-1-associated myelopathy and smallest in multiple sclerosis, where it fell below that of healthy controls. The repertoires of 18 of 34 multiple sclerosis patients were placed by phylogenetic grouping in a single related-CDR3 cluster, which may be a signature.

TCRdb used MiXCR to reprocess the 5' RACE reads, holding one entry per CDR3 protein. Here the sample spans under 35,000 distinct CDR3 sequences, more than 1.3% being singletons. This clonotype was recorded at least ten times. The antigen remains undetermined. V lost 6 bases, J lost 2 bases, and 11 bases lay in between. The CDR3 totals 12 residues. The V gene's germline CDR1 is DFQATT and CDR2 SNEGSKA (reference sequence). The chain joins TRBV20-1 to TRBJ2-7; D is uncertain. This receptor was identified in a woman between 25 and 40 years old with multiple sclerosis. Sequenced material: PBMCs. The chain's CDR3 is CSAKANPYEQYF. For the CDR3, the DNA is TGCAGTGCGAAAGCCAACCCCTACGAGCAGTACTTC.